This T cell receptor beta chain originates from a study of response to subunit inactivated influenza vaccine. Each CDR3 protein gets one entry after TCRdb re-called the RT-PCR reads with MiXCR. The table includes about 520,000 distinct CDR3 sequences, 25% detected once. Deletions cut 1 base from V and 0 bases from J, with 3 bases between. Germline CDR1 is DFQATT and CDR2 is SNEGSKA (reference sequence). The CDR3 totals 12 residues. The clonotype was recovered from a man over 45 who received an inactivated influenza vaccine. J is TRBJ2-5 and V is TRBV20-1; D gene uncertain. Sample: CD4+ T cells sorted from PBMCs, taken 5 days after vaccination. The CDR3 protein is CSARVNQETQYF. As DNA, the CDR3 is TGCAGTGCTAGAGTGAACCAAGAGACCCAGTACTTC.